This TCR beta chain was captured by sequencing in a study of T cells in Graves' hyperthyroidism and ophthalmopathy (dated by TCRdb to between 2019 and 2020). A note on the overall study: Peripheral blood was collected at initial diagnosis, before any treatment. To identify distinguishing TCR V-J signatures, a discovery cohort of 90 to 100 patients was used, comprising 43 with Graves' ophthalmopathy and around 60 with stable Graves' hyperthyroidism. Whether ophthalmopathy could be predicted prospectively was tested in an independent validation cohort made up of fewer than 20 hyperthyroidism patients plus 17 patients who later progressed to ophthalmopathy. The approximately 100 discovery patients were randomly divided into training and test sets at a 7:3 ratio. Thyroid tissue and blood T-cell repertoires from six Graves' hyperthyroidism patients were also compared in the study. Once sampling was done, hyperthyroidism patients were given methimazole at a starting dose of 30 mg daily, whereas ophthalmopathy patients were given high-dose intravenous methylprednisolone. According to the paper, TCR Vbeta CDR3 sequencing was carried out on some 140 peripheral blood samples, which came from under 50 ophthalmopathy, approximately 78 hyperthyroidism and roughly 17 progressor patients.

Amplification of TCR beta CDR3 regions was carried out from RNA transcripts. A first-round RT-PCR of the TCR CDR3 used the HTBI primer set with the Qiagen OneStep RT-PCR kit. A second multiplex PCR round built the libraries, followed by size selection and purification. Libraries were sequenced paired-end with 100 bp reads on an Illumina HiSeq2000. The authors processed their data as follows. SOAPnuke was used to process the raw data, throwing out any read that contained adapters or uncalled bases, had a mean Phred below 15, or lacked an exact constant-primer or identifier match. High-quality paired reads were merged with COPE v1.2.5, and unique nucleotide sequences were defined as clonotypes. Clonotypes were aligned to IMGT TRBV, TRBD and TRBJ reference segments using MiTCR v1.1. The analysis included only V-J combinations with a frequency above 0.0001, which together covered 99% to 99.2% of the repertoires. The TCS score was defined as F50 (clonal expansion) divided by E x V (chaos), with BLOSUM62-based TCRdist calculated between CDR3 peptides within each V-J. Welch's t-statistics and random forest reduced just over 500 V-J features to roughly 13, which were used in a naive Bayes classifier (R e1071). TCRdb redid the processing of the public reads, applying fastp at Q25 and MiXCR, and retained in-frame beta chains. Records with the same CDR3 protein are collapsed into one entry carrying the most frequent genes and DNA. TCRdb's processing, not the authors' own work, is the source of the V and J calls. This sample lists more than 500,000 distinct CDR3 sequences; about 16% were detected once. The leading ten clones occupy around 28% of the sample.

Ophthalmopathy patients had moderately to severely active disease, with a Clinical Activity Score of 3 or more, a NOSPECS grade of 4 or more, and a disease duration of less than 3 months. Patients with uncontrolled infections, other autoimmune diseases, pregnancy or lactation were excluded. Diagnoses relied on clinical symptoms, serum thyroxine and TRAb, thyroid ultrasound and orbital computed tomography. PBMCs were isolated from about 10 ml of fresh peripheral blood by Ficoll-Paque density gradient centrifugation. Total RNA was extracted using Trizol reagent, and RNA quality was assessed on an Agilent 2100 Bioanalyzer. This clonotype was observed a few times. This clone's antigen is unknown. No clone much larger than this one lies a single base away; base qualities are absent. Points the paper makes about the study in general: No statistical method was used to fix the sample size in advance, and group allocation was not hidden from the investigators. In validation, the model predicted progression to ophthalmopathy a median of roughly 6.5 months before onset, with over 55% sensitivity and about 72% specificity. Ophthalmopathy was separated from stable hyperthyroidism by a 13 V-J signature model, with just over 85% sensitivity and roughly 81% specificity obtained in cross-validation and 80%/75% obtained in testing. Most expanded thyroid clonotypes (frequency above 0.001) were also detected in blood, a finding suggesting that blood repertoires may reflect thyroid immune responses.

The material sequenced was blood. The TCR sequence derives from a woman aged 25 to 39 with Graves' ophthalmopathy.

CDR3 sequence: CASSRPRATGDETQYF. The nucleotides are TGCGCCAGCAGCCGACCGAGGGCTACAGGGGACGAGACCCAGTACTTC. Recombination connected TRBV4-1 to TRBJ2-5; TRBD1 aligns with 7 central bases. Via the germline V gene, CDR1 is MGHRA and CDR2 YSYEKL. V loses 4 bases at its end and J loses 5 bases; junction bases beyond the gene matches: 13. The CDR3 measures 16 amino acids from cysteine to phenylalanine. Of all the DNA, just the CDR3 is kept, 48 bases in frame from base 1.